This TCR beta chain was sequenced for a study of cytomegalovirus exposure and HLA in healthy donors (dated by TCRdb to about 2017). About the full investigation: In an earlier analysis of under 750 of the donors, roughly 300 Gb of sequence data and approximately 100 million unique TCR beta sequences from 150 million to 200 million T cells were reported. An early release that covered about 600 HLA-typed donors contained approximately 290 gigabases of sequencing data and around 85 million unique TCR sequences. High-throughput TCR immunosequencing, statistical association of individual TCRs with disease status, and machine learning were combined to predict cytomegalovirus infection status. A later analysis re-analyzed previously published TCR beta repertoires from approximately 700 donors and added high-resolution HLA genotyping to study TCR occurrence patterns. Among a few hundred genotyped donors of the cohort, an average of approximately 240,000 unique TCR beta nucleotide sequences were sequenced per donor, around 18% of them non-productive. Typing coverage varied by locus: about 629-630 donors for A, B, C, DRB1 and DQB1; some 520 for DQA1; over 600 for DPA1; around 450 for DPB1. An earlier analysis of about 620 of the donors applied high-throughput TCR beta sequencing to assess whether each TCR beta V gene segment acted as functional or pseudogenic. The aim of the study was to test whether cataloging public T cell receptors could identify signatures of past pathogen exposure. All discovery cohort repertoires had been generated using a single sequencing platform. The study profiled the T cell repertoires of more than 500 subjects by immunosequencing and related them to cytomegalovirus serostatus. Besides the first cohort of more than 650 subjects, a separate validation cohort made up of 95 to 150 different subjects was used. Of the 350 to 450 genotyped donors, roughly 76% were placed in the genetic ancestry cluster associated with self-reported Caucasian donors. A later genetic analysis took genome-wide SNP genotypes for about 65% of the roughly 670 donors and used that subset as a discovery cohort. Five DR-DQ haplotypes were handled as single units for association and clustering, since linkage in the cohort was strong. Class I and class II HLA loci were covered by the typing at four-digit resolution. In the later analysis, no new phenotypic data were used to find candidate immune exposures; instead, reliance was placed on TCR beta sequences and their occurrence across donors. Donor age, sex, ethnicity and CMV serostatus were compiled together with the repertoire data.

The cohort was made up of approximately 670 healthy bone marrow donors. At the time of sampling, all cohort members were nominally healthy, though unrecorded immune exposures were likely present. The donor was CMV seropositive and was included in the group of 300 or so seropositive cohort members. A peripheral blood sample was provided by each donor, and peripheral blood mononuclear cells were used for TCR beta sequencing. Genomic DNA extraction from the blood cell samples was performed with the Qiagen DNeasy Blood Extraction Kit. What the study reported, not specific to this receptor: In a later analysis, HLA-associated TCR beta chains showed more clonal expansion and lower generation probabilities than non-associated chains that were equally common. V-gene and J-gene trimming of TCR beta chains was associated with a missense DCLRE1C variant in a later genetic analysis, and the association was replicated in an independent cohort. A later analysis found that most CMV-associated TCR beta chains appeared HLA-restricted, with HLA associations seemingly driven largely by CMV exposure. A further reported finding was that TCR beta sequences accurately predicted the HLA-A and HLA-B alleles for most subjects in the first cohort. Correlated functional status among segregating V segments might be attributable to linkage disequilibrium, but an unknown experimental factor could not be ruled out. In both the original and validation cohorts, the classifier was reported to diagnose cytomegalovirus status with high specificity and sensitivity. Because some donors lacked HLA typing at each locus, the association tests relied only on the typed subset. It was suggested by the authors that the approach could potentially be generalized to other disease states and immunological phenotypes. Some IMGT-functional V segments, including TRBV6-2 and TRBV6-3, could not be distinguished by the 87-base-pair reads and were therefore excluded. The study gave a list of under 200 TCR beta chains associated with cytomegalovirus. While some public TCRs were present in many individuals, most TCR sequences turned up only very rarely across donors. In an earlier analysis of about 600 of the donors, most TCR beta V segments appeared in productive rearrangements about 87% or about 30% of the time, broadly matching IMGT annotations. In a later analysis, the rate of TCR association differed among HLA loci, with DRB1 alleles having the most associated TCRs and HLA-C alleles having the fewest. Compared with the approximately 700-donor mean, donors in an Asian-associated ancestry cluster had fewer N-insertions in productive TCRs, according to a later genetic analysis. A later analysis associated 15,000 to 20,000 TCR beta sequences with specific HLA alleles at a false discovery rate of 0.05. Because counts were too low, about 15 rarely observed V segments, including chromosome 9 orphons, were left out of the earlier analysis of over 550 of the donors. Assigning TCR associations to individual alleles was difficult when HLA alleles, especially DR and DQ, strongly co-occurred. Sequencing depth was assumed to be roughly uniform across donors in the presence/absence analyses, though that assumption may not hold. A few of the identified cytomegalovirus-associated TCR beta chains were confirmed in vitro to be specific for cytomegalovirus antigens. The cohort was sequenced for TCR beta chains only, and without alpha or paired-chain data the features that could be detected were limited. A cluster of highly shared sequence variants was judged likely to represent a technical artifact of the sequencing pipeline. Immune exposure information for the cohort was limited to CMV serostatus. In a later analysis, several top co-occurrence clusters were reported to appear linked to parvovirus B19, influenza, CMV and Epstein-Barr virus.

V is reduced by 2 bases and J by 5 bases, leaving a spacing of 9 bases between them. For CDR1 and CDR2, the germline V gene lists MNHEY and SVGAGI. The CDR3 spans 13 residues, from the cysteine through the phenylalanine. Only the CDR3 part of the read is kept: 39 bases, read in frame from the first base. As for this clone: This receptor's antigen is unknown.

The library relied on the immunoSEQ multiplex PCR assay. For the multiplex PCR, a mixture combining 60 forward primers for TCR Vbeta segments and 13 reverse primers for TCR Jbeta segments was used. Amplification of the CDR3 region of rearranged TCR beta genes was performed with a multiplex PCR assay on genomic DNA. The amplified TCR beta libraries were sequenced on the Illumina HiSeq System as 87-base-pair reads. The paper's data handling went like this. In a later analysis, tens of millions of unique TCR beta chains were counted across the approximately 640 repertoires, and roughly 11 million of these chains were shared by at least two donors. Raw reads were error-corrected and collapsed into unique sequences by a nearest-neighbor algorithm in which closely related sequences were merged to remove PCR and sequencing errors. To assign V, D and J gene segments, CDR3 sequences were aligned to IMGT reference sequences. Each retained sequence needed at least a six-nucleotide match to both a V gene segment and a J gene segment. A rearrangement was called productive if the CDR3 had no stop codons and remained in frame with V and J, and every other rearrangement was called non-productive. CDR3 was defined according to IMGT convention as the region running from the second conserved V-encoded cysteine to the conserved J-encoded phenylalanine. The earlier analysis of about 500 of the donors excluded sequences that lacked an unambiguous match to a single V gene segment. In an earlier analysis of some 590 of the donors, a V segment was called functional when productive rearrangements were above 56.7%, and segregating when the standard deviation between donors exceeded 5%. A statistical classification framework was built to diagnose cytomegalovirus status from the catalog of TCR beta chain sequences. In a later analysis, TCR nucleotide sequences were compared against IMGT/GENE-DB human TR gene sequences so that V and J genes could be assigned. In a later analysis, CDR3 sequences and most-parsimonious VDJ recombination scenarios were assigned using the TCRdist pipeline. A later analysis defined each TCR beta chain by its CDR3 amino acid sequence plus V-gene family, and excluded reads lacking a unique V-gene family. As a way to deal with suspected cross-contamination and a sequencing artifact, a later analysis dropped 450 to 700 nucleotide sequences that were highly shared and had low generation probability. A later analysis calculated a clonal expansion index for each public chain from normalized within-repertoire ranks of inferred template counts. Generation probabilities in a later analysis came from a VDJ recombination model fitted to out-of-frame rearrangements, and those results were checked against IGoR. In a later analysis, hypergeometric tests were used to score TCR-TCR, TCR-HLA and TCR-CMV co-occurrence, with a repertoire-size bias correction applied to TCR pairs. A later analysis estimated false discovery rates by permuting HLA or CMV assignments 20 times. In a later analysis, co-occurring TCRs were grouped using DBSCAN, and TCRdist sequence similarity was added for clustering within HLA-allele-positive subsets. For co-occurrence clustering, repertoires with fewer than 30,000 or more than 120,000 public chains were excluded, along with roughly five repertoires with anomalous nucleotide sharing. Entries here come from immuneACCESS through TCRdb and include only in-frame sequences with V and J called. Some clones fail to appear in such tables; in the studies checked, an unresolved V gene covers under half of the shortfall, and the cause of the remainder is unknown. V, J and clone size derive from that table, while D and trimming were established from the DNA sequence. For this sample, the table gives about 34,000 clones. The ten largest clones take up about 3% of the sample.

The TCR sequence derives from a woman aged 40 to 50 in good health and CMV-seropositive. Recombination joined TRBV6-5 with TRBJ1-2, and perhaps TRBD1 as D gene, on 5 matching bases. Sequenced input: PBMCs. CDR3 region: CASSYTEGYGYTF. In nucleotide form, the sequence is TGTGCCAGCAGTTACACGGAGGGGTATGGCTACACCTTC.